One and the same sample provided the 17 T cell receptor beta chains below, sequenced in a study of blood T cell repertoires in COVID-19. TCRdb's table, derived via immunoSEQ multiplex PCR, lists solely in-frame clones and lacks some. The table includes some 130,000 clones, nearly 70% detected once. The specimen was peripheral blood. The source is a woman in her 70s with acute or convalescent COVID-19.

V and J are TRBV5-4 and TRBJ1-4, with D possibly being TRBD1 (6 bases). V was clipped by 0 bases and J by 13 bases, with 13 bases between them. The CDR3 is 13 amino acids. The germline CDR1 and CDR2 sequences are SGHNT and YYREEE (reference sequence). DNA for the CDR3: TGTGCCAGCAGCTTGGAACAGGGTGTGCGACTGTTTTTT. Translated: CASSLEQGVRLFF.

This chain joins TRBV3-1 (or the pseudogene TRBV3-2) and TRBJ2-4; a possible D gene is TRBD2 (6 bases). V gave up 0 bases and J gave up 8 bases, with 14 bases separating them. This CDR3 is 15 amino acids long. Germline V gives CDR1 LGHDT, CDR2 YNNKEL (reference sequence). The CDR3 region is CASSQEGERVYIQYF. As DNA, the CDR3 is TGTGCCAGCAGCCAAGAAGGTGAGCGGGTCTACATTCAGTACTTC.

The J gene is TRBJ2-7, the V gene TRBV28, with TRBD1 as a possible D gene (5 bases). Trimming shortened V by 6 bases and J by 4 bases, and 13 bases separated the two germline ends. CDR3 size: 13 residues. Germline values: CDR1 MDHEN, CDR2 SYDVKM. The CDR3 sequence is CASRPNRKYEQYF. In DNA, the CDR3 is TGTGCCAGCAGACCTAACAGGAAATACGAGCAGTACTTC.

CDR3 residues: CASSGGQETQYF. The CDR3 DNA reads as TGTGCCAGCTCGGGGGGACAGGAGACCCAGTACTTC. The gene calls are TRBV18 and TRBJ2-5; possible D gene TRBD1, 7 bases. The CDR3 extends over 12 amino acids. V shed 6 bases and J shed 5 bases, with 10 bases lying between them. Germline lookup yields CDR1 KGHSH and CDR2 LQKENI.

This clone occurred many times. V and J are TRBV4-1 and TRBJ2-3; 10 bases are shared with TRBD2. The CDR3 runs 15 residues. V dropped 4 bases and J dropped 0; count of bases not matched to a gene: 1. Germline assignment: CDR1 MGHRA and CDR2 YSYEKL. CDR3 coding DNA: TGCGCCAGCAGCCTGACTAGCGGGAGCACAGATACGCAGTATTTT. Encoded protein: CASSLTSGSTDTQYF.

This rearrangement joins TRBV27 to TRBJ2-3; perhaps TRBD2 as D (6 bases). Germline CDR1 is MNHEY and CDR2 is SMNVEV (reference sequence). V lost 4 bases to trimming and J lost 2 bases, with 13 bases between them. The CDR3 has 15 residues. The DNA of the CDR3 is TGTGCCAGCAGTTCGTACAGGAGGGACACAGATACGCAGTATTTT. As protein: CASSSYRRDTDTQYF.

V usage is TRBV9 and J usage is TRBJ2-3; 15 bases align to TRBD2. This CDR3 region has 17 residues. Trimming removed 4 bases from V and 4 bases from J; junction bases left unmatched: 7. CDR1 SGDLS and CDR2 YYNGEE come from the germline V gene. The CDR3 DNA is TGTGCCAGCAGCCCTGGGACTAGCGGGGGGCGGGCAGATACGCAGTATTTT. Amino acids: CASSPGTSGGRADTQYF.

The chain carries TRBV27 and TRBJ1-2; D call uncertain. This CDR3 has 13 residues. Trimming took 4 bases from V and 2 from J, leaving 8 bases between them. Germline V lookup: CDR1 MNHEY, CDR2 SMNVEV (reference sequence). The DNA for the CDR3 is TGTGCCAGCAGTTCTGGAGGGAACTATGGCTACACCTTC. This translates into CASSSGGNYGYTF.

This chain links TRBV5-1 with TRBJ2-7; 14 positions agree with TRBD2. Trimming took 4 bases from V and 6 from J; bases not matched to a gene: 9. This CDR3 comprises 16 residues. Germline CDR1 and CDR2: SGHRS and YFSETQ. The CDR3 reads CASSPRTSGGSPEQYF. The CDR3 DNA reads TGCGCCAGCAGCCCACGGACTAGCGGGGGGTCCCCCGAGCAGTACTTC.

This chain links TRBV3-1 (or the pseudogene TRBV3-2) with TRBJ1-4, with 11 bases identical to TRBD1. The CDR3 totals 15 residues. Per the germline V gene, CDR1 is LGHDT and CDR2 is YNNKEL (reference sequence). J lost 8 bases, V lost 4 bases, and 6 bases had no gene match. The CDR3 DNA is TGTGCCAGCAGCCCTGGACAGGGGGCGCGAGAAAAACTGTTTTTT. This translates into CASSPGQGAREKLFF.

This clone appeared once. The chain has TRBV29-1 and TRBJ2-3, with no clear D. CDR1 SQVTM and CDR2 ANQGSEA come from the germline V gene. This CDR3 has 15 amino acids. Trimming took 4 bases from V and 0 from J, leaving 14 bases between them. The CDR3 coding sequence is TGCAGCGTTGCCCCCTCCTTCGGGAGCACAGATACGCAGTATTTT. Translated: CSVAPSFGSTDTQYF.

The V call is TRBV4-3, the J call TRBJ2-2; D might be TRBD2 (5 bases). The germline V gene has CDR1 LGHNA and CDR2 YSLEER. Trimming took 5 bases from V and 4 from J, leaving 17 bases between them. This CDR3 contains 16 residues. The CDR3 reads CASSVHRDYFTGELFF. The CDR3 DNA sequence: TGCGCCAGCAGCGTACACCGGGATTATTTCACCGGGGAGCTGTTTTTT.

This chain joins TRBV20-1 and TRBJ1-2; weak D call: TRBD1 (5 bases). Trimming pared 3 bases from V and 3 bases from J, leaving 8 bases between. The CDR3 loop spans 12 amino acids. Germline assignment: CDR1 DFQATT and CDR2 SNEGSKA (reference sequence). CDR3 nucleotide sequence: TGCAGTGCTAGTTTCAGGGACTATGGCTACACCTTC. It translates to CSASFRDYGYTF.

This chain uses TRBV15 with TRBJ1-5; D ambiguous. V lost 7 bases, J lost 7 bases, and 20 bases lay in between. From germline, CDR1 is LNHNV and CDR2 YYDKDF (reference sequence). The CDR3 sequence is 15 residues long. The CDR3 nucleotides read TGTGCCACCACCGTGGTCGGAGGGAGGGAGCAGCCCCAGCATTTT. It encodes CATTVVGGREQPQHF. Drawing the rest from reference TRBV15 and TRBJ1-5, the complete variable domain is DAMVIQNPRYQVTQFGKPVTLSCSQTLNHNVMYWYQQKSSQAPKLLFHYYDKDFNNEADTPDNFQSRRPNTSFCFLDIRSPGLGDTAMYLCATTVVGGREQPQHFGDGTRLSIL.

The chain carries TRBV19 and TRBJ2-3; weak D call: TRBD1 (6 bases). Between the trimmed V and J ends, which lost 1 base and 2 bases, there was a span of 13 bases. Germline V gives CDR1 LNHDA, CDR2 SQIVND (reference sequence). The CDR3 runs 16 residues. The CDR3 DNA is TGTGCCAGTAGTATAGCGGCAGGGGCCCCCACAGATACGCAGTATTTT. This encodes CASSIAAGAPTDTQYF. The entire variable domain, with the rest obtained from reference TRBV19 and TRBJ2-3, is as follows: DGGITQSPKYLFRKEGQNVTLSCEQNLNHDAMYWYRQDPGQGLRLIYYSQIVNDFQKGDIAEGYSVSREKKESFPLTVTSAQKNPTAFYLCASSIAAGAPTDTQYFGPGTRLTVL.

This sequence joins TRBV4-3 and TRBJ1-4; D is uncertain. Between the trimmed V and J ends, which lost 3 bases and 0 bases, there was a span of 5 bases. Germline V lookup: CDR1 LGHNA, CDR2 YSLEER. CDR3 size: 14 residues. CDR3 region: CASSQAATNEKLFF. The CDR3 DNA sequence: TGCGCCAGCAGCCAGGCAGCAACTAATGAAAAACTGTTTTTT.

The CDR3 reads CASSDDPGGRQYF. DNA for the CDR3: TGTGCCAGCAGTGACGACCCGGGGGGCAGGCAGTACTTC. The chain has TRBV6-1 and TRBJ2-7; tentative D call: TRBD2 (7 bases). V lost 3 bases and J lost 9, with 15 bases in between. The CDR3 covers 13 residues. Germline-derived CDR1 and CDR2 are MNHNS and SASEGT.